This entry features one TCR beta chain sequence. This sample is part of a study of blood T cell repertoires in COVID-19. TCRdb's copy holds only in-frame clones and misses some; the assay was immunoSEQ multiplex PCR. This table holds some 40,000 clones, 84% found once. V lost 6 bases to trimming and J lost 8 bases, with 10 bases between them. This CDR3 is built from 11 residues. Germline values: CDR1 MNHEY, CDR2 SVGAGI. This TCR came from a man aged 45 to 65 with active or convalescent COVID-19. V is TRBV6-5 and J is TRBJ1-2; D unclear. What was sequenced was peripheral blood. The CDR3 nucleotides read TGTGCCAGCAGGGGAGCCAAAGGCTACACCTTC. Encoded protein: CASRGAKGYTF.